The rows below give T cell receptor beta chains drawn from one sample of a study of graft-versus-host responses after intestinal transplantation. Libraries were prepared by immunoSEQ multiplex PCR; TCRdb keeps only in-frame clonotypes and omits some of them. The data contain approximately 93,000 clones, under 95% of them singletons. These receptors' antigens are unknown. This specimen was unstimulated CD8+ T cells sorted from spleen or lymph node cells, taken before transplant. The receptor source for this set is a human donor who was the organ donor for an intestinal transplant. Both conserved end residues are part of each CDR3. The D gene is left open where the match is weak.

>NA|TRBJ2-5|TRBV4-1
TGCGCCAGCAGCCAGTACACAGGAGAAGAGACCCAGTACTTC
CASSQYTGEETQYF
>TRBD1|TRBJ2-5|TRBV5-6
TGTGCCAGCAGCGCCGGGACAGGGCTGGAGACCCAGTACTTC
CASSAGTGLETQYF
>NA|TRBJ2-4|TRBV21-1
TGTGCCAGCAGCTTCCGTCTAGCCAAAAACATTCAGTACTTC
CASSFRLAKNIQYF
>TRBD1|TRBJ2-7|TRBV5-1
TGCGCCAGCAGCTTGGGGGACAGGGTTTCTTTTTCCGACGAGCAGTACTTC
CASSLGDRVSFSDEQYF
>NA|TRBJ2-5|TRBV13
TGTGCCAGCAGCTTATACTTTCAAGAGACCCAGTACTTC
CASSLYFQETQYF
>NA|TRBJ1-1|TRBV7-2
TGTGCCAGCAGCTTAGTAGGGGAATTTGAAGCTTTCTTT
CASSLVGEFEAFF
>TRBD2|TRBJ2-7|TRBV28
TGTGCCAGCAGCCCCACGACTAGCGGGAGATACGAGCAGTACTTC
CASSPTTSGRYEQYF
>NA|TRBJ2-5|TRBV9
TGTGCCAGCAGCGTAGCTAGCGCCCACCAAGAGACCCAGTACTTC
CASSVASAHQETQYF
>NA|TRBJ1-1|TRBV11-3
TGTGCCAGCAGCTTATTTCTAGAGAACACTGAAGCTTTCTTT
CASSLFLENTEAFF
>NA|TRBJ1-2|TRBV4-2
TGTGCCAGCAGCCAGACAGCTAACTATGGCTACACCTTC
CASSQTANYGYTF
>TRBD1|TRBJ1-4|TRBV6-1
TGTGCCAGCAGTCCAAGCCAAGGGGGCGGAGAAAAACTGTTTTTT
CASSPSQGGGEKLFF
>NA|TRBJ2-1|TRBV29-1
TGCAGCGTTGAAGATCCAAATGAGCAGTTCTTC
CSVEDPNEQFF
>TRBD2|TRBJ2-7|TRBV5-4
TGTGCCAGCAGCTATAGCGGGAACGGGGAGCAGTACTTC
CASSYSGNGEQYF
>TRBD1|TRBJ2-7|TRBV6-5
TGTGCCAGCAGCTTCCACAGGGGCGAGCAGTACTTC
CASSFHRGEQYF